This TCR beta chain derives from a study of PD-1 blockade in classical Hodgkin lymphoma (dated by TCRdb to 2018 to 2021). At the level of the whole study: Nivolumab dosing was 3 mg/kg intravenously every 2 weeks, continuing until either disease progression or unacceptable toxicity. To define a peripheral blood immune signature of response to PD-1 blockade in classical Hodgkin lymphoma, the study combined TCR beta sequencing with CyTOF.

What the study reported, not specific to this receptor: Newly diagnosed patients were reported to have lower baseline TCR diversity than healthy donors, and relapsed/refractory patients were reported to have lower baseline TCR diversity still. Lower diversity was observed in patients in whom nivolumab was started less than 1 year after ASCT, and these patients were excluded from later analyses so that confounding by immune reconstitution would be avoided. By C4D1, a significant rise was seen in CD4+ TCR diversity but not in CD8+ TCR diversity (p=0.0027 vs p=0.16), and the rise was most apparent among complete responders (p=0.02). The study was restricted to a single clinical trial cohort, and the causes of repertoire differences, possibly disease activity or prior therapy, were left undefined. Trial patients achieving complete response had baseline diversity similar to newly diagnosed patients, whereas partial responders and progressors had significantly lower diversity.

In regard to this clone: Its antigen remains undetermined. Base-call qualities are not available, and no considerably larger clone is one nucleotide away.

Genomic DNA was extracted with the Qiagen DNeasy kit from unsorted PBMCs and from negatively selected CD4+ and CD8+ fractions. TCR beta CDR3 regions were subjected to amplification by immunoSEQ multiplex PCR with primers that anneal to V and J segments. A synthetic immune receptor repertoire was used to minimize amplification bias, and any residual bias was removed computationally once sequencing was done. The paper's processing steps were these. Custom Python scripts were used to quantify repertoire diversity as the Shannon entropy index. Unsorted, CD4+ and CD8+ repertoires were examined separately, except in combined analyses, for which CD4+ and CD8+ sequences were merged in silico. Clonal expansion was defined as at least a 2-fold frequency increase after treatment relative to C1D1, with a pseudocount of 0.5 for undetected baseline clones. Singleton clones were defined as clones with 0 or 1 copy at C1D1, and non-singleton clones were defined as clones with 2 or more copies. Clones expanded in unsorted samples were assigned a CD4+, CD8+ or unknown annotation through matching of protein sequences in sorted samples from the same patient. Wilcoxon tests were applied to paired samples to test diversity changes from C1D1 to C4D1. Not all clones reach the TCRdb copy of this immuneACCESS table, which keeps in-frame sequences only. Checked studies attribute under half of the gap to unresolved V genes and leave the rest unexplained. The V and J calls and clone size come from that table; D and trimming were worked out from the DNA. The sample data list 14,000 to 15,000 clones, and roughly 69% of these were observed just once. The ten biggest clones cover about 10% of the sample.

Counted from cysteine to phenylalanine, this CDR3 has 16 amino acids. Left in the record is the CDR3 DNA by itself, 48 bases read in frame from the first base. According to the germline V gene (reference sequence), CDR1 reads SEHNR and CDR2 reads FQNEAQ. V is cut back by 6 bases and J by 6 bases, with 14 bases in the junction unmatched. According to the study, the label for this sample's time point signals: cycle 1 day 1 (C1D1), immediately before nivolumab initiation. Relapse after autologous stem cell transplantation had occurred in all trial patients, and cohorts A, B and C were distinguished by prior brentuximab vedotin exposure. The trial cohort included 55 to 65 patients with relapsed/refractory classical Hodgkin lymphoma, and each patient had a best overall response of complete response, partial response or progressive disease. Trial patients were treated with single-agent nivolumab in the multi-cohort phase II CheckMate 205 trial. An independent review committee assessed best overall response using the 2007 International Working Group response criteria. Trial PBMCs were collected immediately before nivolumab initiation (C1D1) and during therapy at cycle 2 day 1 and cycle 4 day 1. Peripheral blood was collected in 8 mL Vacutainer Cell Preparation Tubes, from which PBMCs were isolated by centrifugation and then cryopreserved.

Sequenced material: peripheral blood mononuclear cells (PBMCs), taken at baseline. The receptor comes from a human donor with classical Hodgkin lymphoma. The rearranged chain carries TRBV7-9 and TRBJ2-7; a stretch of 10 junction bases matches TRBD2. The DNA is as follows: TGTGCCAGCAGTCCCCCTAGCGGGAGCCTCGGGGGCGAGCAGTACTTC. The encoded protein is CASSPPSGSLGGEQYF.